The T cell receptor beta chain under discussion was sequenced for a study of T cells in Graves' hyperthyroidism and ophthalmopathy. General study findings and limits: Blood samples included most of the expanded thyroid clonotypes exceeding 0.001. The model forecast ophthalmopathy, anticipating it by a median 6.5 months before onset.

This clonotype was picked up many times. Its antigen remains unknown. The hyperthyroidism patients had all been newly diagnosed, and their disease duration was under 2 months. Their ages ranged from 18 to 65 years. Amplification of TCR beta CDR3 regions was performed using RNA transcripts as template. HTBI primers were used for first-round RT-PCR of the TCR CDR3. Using its own MiXCR run on the multiplex PCR reads, TCRdb lists one record per CDR3 protein. The sample lists roughly 160,000 distinct CDR3 sequences; roughly 9.4% were seen once. What was sequenced was blood. The TCR sequence derives from a woman between 18 and 29 years old with Graves' hyperthyroidism that later progressed to Graves' ophthalmopathy.

CDR3 sequence: CASSTAGGRNTEAFF. The DNA for the CDR3 is TGTGCCAGCAGCACGGCGGGGGGGAGGAACACTGAAGCTTTCTTT. V usage is TRBV7-8 and J usage is TRBJ1-1; possibly TRBD1 for D (5 bases). This CDR3 spans 15 amino acids. Trimming left V 5 bases short and J 1 base short, with 14 bases between. Looked up from germline, CDR1 is SGHVS and CDR2 is FQNEAQ.